One TCR beta chain is described in this entry. Its target is unknown. This specimen belongs to a study of shared clonotypes between healthy human individuals. Study-level background: Researchers drew samples from a couple of women and a few men aged 18 to 49. Study-wide findings and caveats: What rarefaction showed was incomplete sorted-subset sequencing despite large depth. Relative to clonotypes present in all four donors, those not shared had lower generation probabilities.

Repertoires were generated with immunoSEQ multiplex PCR, while TCRdb's copy carries only in-frame clones and drops some. Of approximately 2.4 million clones listed, roughly 95% were seen once; the top ten hold approximately 0.13%. This CDR3 region has 16 residues. From germline, CDR1 is SGHKS and CDR2 YYEKEE (reference sequence). V shed 0 bases, J shed 5 bases, and the junction held 10 bases outside the gene matches. Sequenced material: naive CD4+ T cells sorted from blood. Specified subset: CD45RA+ positively selected. The receptor was derived from a man in his late teens or twenties in good health. The chain recombines TRBV5-5 with TRBJ2-7, with 8 bases aligning to TRBD2. The CDR3 sequence: CASSLAGRSGSDEQYF. The CDR3 DNA is TGTGCCAGCAGCTTGGCCGGGCGGAGCGGGAGCGACGAGCAGTACTTC.